This T cell receptor (beta chain) is from a study of blood T cell repertoires in COVID-19. CDR1 MNHEY and CDR2 SMNVEV come from the germline V gene (reference sequence). This CDR3 is 13 amino acids long. Trimming took off 3 bases at V and 6 bases at J, with 10 bases between the two ends. Recovered status applied to Cohort 3 donors who had two consecutive negative PCRs. It also applied to those with clearance or with symptom resolution. The table came from immunoSEQ multiplex PCR; TCRdb's copy has only in-frame clones and leaves some out. The sample holds some 270,000 clones, about 90% seen once. The chain carries TRBV27 and TRBJ2-3; D call uncertain. Sample: PBMCs or T cells enriched from blood (not recorded which). This TCR derives from a woman between 55 and 75 years old who had recovered from COVID-19. Here the CDR3 reads CASSFTRSDTQYF. The DNA of the CDR3 is TGTGCCAGCAGTTTTACTCGGTCGGATACGCAGTATTTT.